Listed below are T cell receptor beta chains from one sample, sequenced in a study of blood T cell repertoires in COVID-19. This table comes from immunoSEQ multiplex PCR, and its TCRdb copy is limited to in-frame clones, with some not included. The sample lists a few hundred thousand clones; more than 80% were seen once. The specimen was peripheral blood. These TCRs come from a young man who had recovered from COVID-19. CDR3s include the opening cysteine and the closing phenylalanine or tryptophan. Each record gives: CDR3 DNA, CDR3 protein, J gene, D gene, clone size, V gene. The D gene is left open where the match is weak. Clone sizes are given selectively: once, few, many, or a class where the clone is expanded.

CDR3nt: TGTGCCAGCAGCCTATCACCGGGAGGTGAAAAACTGTTTTTT; CDR3aa: CASSLSPGGEKLFF; j_gene: TRBJ1-4; d_gene: NA; abundance: NA; v_gene: TRBV11-2
CDR3nt: TGTGCCAGCTCAGGGCAGAGAGCTAACTATGGCTACACCTTC; CDR3aa: CASSGQRANYGYTF; j_gene: TRBJ1-2; d_gene: NA; abundance: NA; v_gene: TRBV18
CDR3nt: TGTGCCAGCAGGCCCCGACAGGGATCGGAAAAACTGTTTTTT; CDR3aa: CASRPRQGSEKLFF; j_gene: TRBJ1-4; d_gene: TRBD1; abundance: NA; v_gene: TRBV6-5
CDR3nt: TGTGCCAGCAGTTCTGGGACTACGAACACCGGGGAGCTGTTTTTT; CDR3aa: CASSSGTTNTGELFF; j_gene: TRBJ2-2; d_gene: TRBD2; abundance: NA; v_gene: TRBV27
CDR3nt: TGCGCCAGCAGCCCGGGACAGTACTACGAGCAGTACTTC; CDR3aa: CASSPGQYYEQYF; j_gene: TRBJ2-7; d_gene: TRBD1; abundance: NA; v_gene: TRBV5-1
CDR3nt: TGCGCCAGCAGCTTGTGGGGACTAGCGGGCCGCACAGATACGCAGTATTTT; CDR3aa: CASSLWGLAGRTDTQYF; j_gene: TRBJ2-3; d_gene: TRBD2; abundance: NA; v_gene: TRBV5-1
CDR3nt: TGTGCCAGCAGCTCAGGACTAGCGGGAGGGCTTGTCACAGATACGCAGTATTTT; CDR3aa: CASSSGLAGGLVTDTQYF; j_gene: TRBJ2-3; d_gene: TRBD2; abundance: NA; v_gene: TRBV11-3
CDR3nt: TGTGCCAGCAGTTTGCCGGGGACAGATACGCAGTATTTT; CDR3aa: CASSLPGTDTQYF; j_gene: TRBJ2-3; d_gene: NA; abundance: NA; v_gene: TRBV12-3/TRBV12-4
CDR3nt: TGTGCCAGCAGTTACTCTCCCTATAGCAATCAGCCCCAGCATTTT; CDR3aa: CASSYSPYSNQPQHF; j_gene: TRBJ1-5; d_gene: NA; abundance: NA; v_gene: TRBV6-2/TRBV6-3
CDR3nt: TGTGCCAGTAGTTGGGGGAGGGAGCAGTACTTC; CDR3aa: CASSWGREQYF; j_gene: TRBJ2-7; d_gene: NA; abundance: NA; v_gene: TRBV19
CDR3nt: TGTGCCAGCAGTTTTCCCGGACAGGAGGGTTACGAGCAGTACTTC; CDR3aa: CASSFPGQEGYEQYF; j_gene: TRBJ2-7; d_gene: NA; abundance: NA; v_gene: TRBV27
CDR3nt: TGCGCCAGCAGCTCGGGACACCCTAACTATGGCTACACCTTC; CDR3aa: CASSSGHPNYGYTF; j_gene: TRBJ1-2; d_gene: NA; abundance: NA; v_gene: TRBV5-1
CDR3nt: TGTGCCAGCAGTGGCTGGACTAGCGGGAGGTACAATGAGCAGTTCTTC; CDR3aa: CASSGWTSGRYNEQFF; j_gene: TRBJ2-1; d_gene: TRBD2; abundance: NA; v_gene: TRBV6-1
CDR3nt: TGCGCCAGCAGCTTCAGGACAGGGGCAGAGACCCAGTACTTC; CDR3aa: CASSFRTGAETQYF; j_gene: TRBJ2-5; d_gene: TRBD1; abundance: NA; v_gene: TRBV5-1
CDR3nt: TGTGCCAGCAGCTTAGGAACTCCTTCCTACTACGAGCAGTACTTC; CDR3aa: CASSLGTPSYYEQYF; j_gene: TRBJ2-7; d_gene: NA; abundance: NA; v_gene: TRBV7-2
CDR3nt: TGTGCCAGCAGGGAAAAGCTGTTAGCGGGATCTCAAGAGACCCAGTACTTC; CDR3aa: CASREKLLAGSQETQYF; j_gene: TRBJ2-5; d_gene: TRBD2; abundance: NA; v_gene: TRBV27
CDR3nt: TGTGCCAGCAGTACAGGACAGGGGGCTAACACCGGGGAGCTGTTTTTT; CDR3aa: CASSTGQGANTGELFF; j_gene: TRBJ2-2; d_gene: TRBD1; abundance: NA; v_gene: TRBV9
CDR3nt: TGCGCCAGCAGTGAGTATCCGGGACTAGCGGAAAACATTCAGTACTTC; CDR3aa: CASSEYPGLAENIQYF; j_gene: TRBJ2-4; d_gene: TRBD2; abundance: NA; v_gene: TRBV10-1
CDR3nt: TGTGCCAGCACCCCCGGGGGCGGGGAGCTGTTTTTT; CDR3aa: CASTPGGGELFF; j_gene: TRBJ2-2; d_gene: NA; abundance: NA; v_gene: TRBV14
CDR3nt: TGTGCCAGTAGTATAGTGGGAGGGCACTACGAGCAGTACTTC; CDR3aa: CASSIVGGHYEQYF; j_gene: TRBJ2-7; d_gene: TRBD2; abundance: NA; v_gene: TRBV19
CDR3nt: TGTGCCAGCAGCTTCCAGGGATCTCACAATGAGCAGTTCTTC; CDR3aa: CASSFQGSHNEQFF; j_gene: TRBJ2-1; d_gene: NA; abundance: NA; v_gene: TRBV7-9
CDR3nt: TGCAGCGTTTCTGACAGGGACCAACCGAACACTGAAGCTTTCTTT; CDR3aa: CSVSDRDQPNTEAFF; j_gene: TRBJ1-1; d_gene: TRBD1; abundance: NA; v_gene: TRBV29-1
CDR3nt: TGTGCCAGCAGTTTATTCCACAGTAATCAGCCCCAGCATTTT; CDR3aa: CASSLFHSNQPQHF; j_gene: TRBJ1-5; d_gene: NA; abundance: NA; v_gene: TRBV28
CDR3nt: TGTGCCAGCAGCCTATTAATTGGGACAGTTGGCTACACCTTC; CDR3aa: CASSLLIGTVGYTF; j_gene: TRBJ1-2; d_gene: TRBD1; abundance: few; v_gene: TRBV7-9
CDR3nt: TGTGCCAGCAGTGATCTTGGGGGGGAGAGCACTGAAGCTTTCTTT; CDR3aa: CASSDLGGESTEAFF; j_gene: TRBJ1-1; d_gene: NA; abundance: NA; v_gene: TRBV2
CDR3nt: TGTGCCAGCAGACAGGGTAGCAGCTACACCTTC; CDR3aa: CASRQGSSYTF; j_gene: TRBJ1-2; d_gene: NA; abundance: once; v_gene: TRBV6-5
CDR3nt: TGTGCCAGTTCGGGACAGGGAAGCTATGGCTACACCTTC; CDR3aa: CASSGQGSYGYTF; j_gene: TRBJ1-2; d_gene: TRBD1; abundance: NA; v_gene: TRBV19
CDR3nt: TGTGCCAGTAGTATTGTCGGGAGAATGGACTACGAGCAGTACTTC; CDR3aa: CASSIVGRMDYEQYF; j_gene: TRBJ2-7; d_gene: NA; abundance: NA; v_gene: TRBV19
CDR3nt: TGTGCCAGCAGTTATCAACTGCCAGGATCCTACGAGCAGTACTTC; CDR3aa: CASSYQLPGSYEQYF; j_gene: TRBJ2-7; d_gene: NA; abundance: once; v_gene: TRBV6-5